This T cell receptor (beta chain) was recorded in a study of blood T cell repertoires in COVID-19. Looking at the study overall: PBMCs, B-cell-depleted T cells, or T cells provided the cDNA or gDNA that made up the material.

This clone has just a few counts. There are 16 residues in the CDR3. The germline V and J ends were trimmed by 4 bases and 0 bases, with 14 bases remaining between them. The germline V gene encodes CDR1 WNHNN and CDR2 SYGVQD (reference sequence). Only in-frame clones appear in the TCRdb table, and some are missing; sequencing was by immunoSEQ multiplex PCR. Among around 300,000 clones listed, approximately 90% were seen once. The sequenced sample consisted of PBMCs or T cells enriched from blood (not recorded which). This chain joins TRBV10-1 and TRBJ2-3, with a weak D call TRBD2 (6 bases). The sequence was collected from a woman in her forties who had recovered from COVID-19. CDR3 DNA: TGCGCCAGCAGTGGGACCCCCCGGGAGAGCACAGATACGCAGTATTTT. Its protein is CASSGTPRESTDTQYF.